This record looks at one TCR beta chain sequence and its context. Its antigen remains unknown. These data are taken from a study of beta chain features in type 1 diabetes. Expressed TCRB transcripts were sequenced because the isolated RNA had all been reverse transcribed beforehand. Sequencing of stem cell-like memory T cell samples yielded some 1 million reads on average. Measured with immunoSEQ multiplex PCR; TCRdb has only the in-frame clones, and not every one. The sample consists of under 90,000 clones, 25% to 35% of them appearing once. CDR1 is MGHRA, CDR2 YSYEKL, per germline. The CDR3 spans 14 residues. Study outcomes and limitations: Naive, central memory and Treg TCRB repertoires seemed to resemble each other more closely in patients than they did in healthy donors.

All of the sorted populations showed purity greater than 95%. The chain recombines TRBV4-1 with TRBJ2-5, with 10 bases matching TRBD1. Matching the DNA end better, TRBJ2-7 makes the J call doubtful. The sequence derives from a woman between 18 and 30 years old in good health. The specimen sequenced was stem cell memory CD4+ T cells from blood. CDR3 region: CASSQPGQGREQYF. CDR3 in DNA: TGCGCCAGCAGCCAACCGGGACAGGGGCGCGAGCAGTACTTC.